One sample yielded the 28 T cell receptor beta chains listed below, sequenced in a study of T-cell reconstitution after alpha-beta-depleted transplantation in children. Molecular barcoding with unique molecular identifiers was used for the TCRbeta library. TCRdb re-called the PCR reads with MiXCR, one entry per CDR3 protein. This table holds 60,000 or so distinct CDR3 sequences, less than 55% found once. This specimen was PBMCs, mostly from graft donor cells, taken 360 days after TCRalphabeta/CD19-depleted stem cell transplant. The receptors stem from a male patient between 10 and 17 years old who had a stem cell transplant for acute lymphoblastic leukemia, so the T cells may come from the graft donor.

About this clonotype itself: The junction shows a germline mismatch at one end, possibly a read error. V gene TRBV5-5 combines with J gene TRBJ1-5; 9 bases fit TRBD1. From germline, CDR1 is SGHKS and CDR2 YYEKEE (reference sequence). This CDR3 has 15 amino acids. The CDR3 DNA reads as TGTGCCAGCAGTTTGGACAGGGGATTAGGTCAGCCCCAGCATTTT. This gives the protein CASSLDRGLGQPQHF.

The rearrangement joins TRBV24-1 to TRBJ2-7, with 9 bases aligning to TRBD1. V shed 7 bases, J shed 5 bases, and the junction held 11 bases outside the gene matches. Germline assignment: CDR1 KGHDR and CDR2 SFDVKD. The CDR3 runs 15 residues. The DNA of the CDR3 is TGTGCCACCAGCGCCGGGACAGGGAAGGGGGACGAGCAGTACTTC. Encoded protein: CATSAGTGKGDEQYF.

V gene TRBV28 combines with J gene TRBJ2-2, with D perhaps matching TRBD1 (5 bases). V shed 8 bases and J shed 1 base, with 8 bases lying between them. CDR1 and CDR2 (germline): MDHEN, SYDVKM. This CDR3 contains 13 residues. CDR3 protein: CASLRGNTGELFF. In nucleotides, the CDR3 is TGTGCCAGCCTTAGGGGGAACACCGGGGAGCTGTTTTTT.

The chain joins TRBV15 to TRBJ2-1; 11 bases fit TRBD2. CDR3 length equals 17 residues. CDR1 and CDR2 (germline): LNHNV, YYDKDF (reference sequence). Losses at the gene ends were 1 base for V and 10 bases for J; bases not matched to a gene: 12. As DNA, the CDR3 is TGTGCCACCAGCAGAGCAGTAACTAGCGGGAGTCTTGGCGAGCAGTTCTTC. This encodes CATSRAVTSGSLGEQFF.

This clonotype came up a few times. The rearrangement uses TRBV5-1 and TRBJ2-1, with D possibly matching TRBD2 (6 bases). The CDR3 runs 15 residues. Trimming shortened V by 4 bases and J by 7 bases, and 18 bases separated the two germline ends. Germline V gene data show CDR1 as SGHRS and CDR2 as YFSETQ. The CDR3 nucleotides are TGCGCCAGCAGCATCTCAGGAGGGCCCGGGAATGAGCAGTTCTTC. Amino acid sequence: CASSISGGPGNEQFF.

This clonotype was counted a single time. The rearrangement joins TRBV12-3 or TRBV12-4 to TRBJ2-7; 11 bases agree with TRBD1. This CDR3 contains 16 residues. The junction had 10 bases not matched to a gene; V was cut back by 6 bases and J by 3 bases. CDR3 residues: CASRRGQGALNYEQYF. Here the CDR3 DNA reads TGTGCCAGCAGACGCGGACAGGGGGCTCTTAACTACGAGCAGTACTTC.

The rearrangement links TRBV11-1 to TRBJ1-5; D may be TRBD1 (6 bases). The CDR3 spans 17 residues. Germline loops: CDR1 SGHAT, CDR2 FQDESV (reference sequence). Trimming removed 5 bases from V and 1 base from J, with 18 bases in between. CDR3 sequence: CASSILRGRPSNQPQHF. The CDR3 DNA follows: TGTGCCAGCAGCATCCTGCGGGGGCGCCCGAGCAATCAGCCCCAGCATTTT. Drawing the rest from reference TRBV11-1 and TRBJ1-5, the complete variable domain is EAEVAQSPRYKITEKSQAVAFWCDPISGHATLYWYRQILGQGPELLVQFQDESVVDDSQLPKDRFSAERLKGVDSTLKIQPAELGDSAMYLCASSILRGRPSNQPQHFGDGTRLSIL.

The J gene is TRBJ2-3, the V gene TRBV28; no definite D call. V was trimmed by 5 bases and J by 4 bases, leaving 7 bases between them. The CDR3 is made up of 12 amino acids. Germline V CDR1 and CDR2: MDHEN, SYDVKM. As DNA, the CDR3 is TGTGCCAGCAGTCGACTCCCAGATACGCAGTATTTT. Translating gives CASSRLPDTQYF.

This clonotype was counted a few times. V is TRBV5-1 and J is TRBJ1-1; perhaps TRBD1 as D (5 bases). Germline assignment: CDR1 SGHRS and CDR2 YFSETQ. The V end lost 1 base, the J end lost 1 base, and 11 bases lay between the germline ends. The CDR3 loop spans 15 amino acids. DNA for the CDR3: TGCGCCAGCAGCTTGTGGGGGGAAGCGAACACTGAAGCTTTCTTT. Its protein product is CASSLWGEANTEAFF.

The genes are TRBV20-1 and TRBJ2-1; 8 nucleotides match TRBD2. Per germline, CDR1 DFQATT and CDR2 SNEGSKA (reference sequence). CDR3 size: 14 residues. The V and J ends lost 6 bases and 7 bases, in that order; junction bases with no gene match: 11. CDR3 in DNA: TGCAGTGCCGGGGAGCGGGAGTTGATGAATGAGCAGTTCTTC. This encodes CSAGERELMNEQFF.

This clonotype was observed a handful of times. This rearrangement joins TRBV20-1 to TRBJ2-7; 7 bases are shared with TRBD2. The V gene's germline CDR1 is DFQATT and CDR2 SNEGSKA (reference sequence). This CDR3 is 14 amino acids long. Trimming cost V 4 bases and J 4 bases; bases outside gene matches: 10. CDR3: CSAISGRGGYEQYF. The CDR3 coding sequence is TGCAGTGCTATTAGCGGGCGAGGAGGGTACGAGCAGTACTTC.

The chain carries TRBV4-3 and TRBJ2-5; TRBD1 or TRBD2 may be the D gene (5 bases each). The CDR3 contains 17 residues. Germline assignment: CDR1 LGHNA and CDR2 YSLEER. V was shortened by 0 bases and J by 4 bases, with 18 bases between the two germline ends. The CDR3 sequence is CASSQDERWGFRETQYF. Here the CDR3 DNA reads TGCGCCAGCAGCCAAGATGAGCGGTGGGGGTTCCGAGAGACCCAGTACTTC.

This clonotype was found a few times. This chain joins TRBV27 and TRBJ2-7; D gene unclear. Trimming pared 2 bases from V and 0 bases from J, leaving 5 bases between. The germline CDR1 and CDR2 sequences are MNHEY and SMNVEV (reference sequence). The CDR3 runs to 13 residues. The CDR3 coding sequence is TGTGCCAGCAGTTTAACGAGCTCCTACGAGCAGTACTTC. This sequence encodes CASSLTSSYEQYF.

The chain carries TRBV28 and TRBJ2-7, with TRBD1 matching over 8 bases. From germline, CDR1 is MDHEN and CDR2 SYDVKM. The V gene end was trimmed by 6 bases and the J gene end by 12 bases; junction bases not matched to a gene: 10. The CDR3 contains 12 residues. The CDR3 bases are TGTGCCAGCAGCAGTAACAGGGGGTTGCCGTACTTC. This sequence encodes CASSSNRGLPYF.

V gene TRBV29-1 combines with J gene TRBJ2-7, with no clear D. The CDR3 runs to 14 residues. Germline V gene sequence: CDR1 SQVTM, CDR2 ANQGSEA. Trimming removed 0 bases at V and 0 bases at J, with 9 bases between. CDR3 sequence reads: CSVEDQSRSYEQYF. The DNA for the CDR3 is TGCAGCGTTGAAGATCAGTCCCGCTCCTACGAGCAGTACTTC.

The chain has TRBV5-1 and TRBJ2-7, with 7 bases aligning to TRBD1. This CDR3 is built from 14 residues. The V segment lost 3 bases and the J segment 2 bases; nucleotides outside the gene matches: 5. Germline V gene data show CDR1 as SGHRS and CDR2 as YFSETQ. The CDR3 sequence is CASSSRDRAYEQYF. The CDR3 DNA is TGCGCCAGCAGCTCCCGGGACAGAGCCTACGAGCAGTACTTC.

The chain recombines TRBV29-1 with TRBJ2-7, with 7 bases identical to TRBD2. CDR3 length equals 13 residues. Germline V lookup: CDR1 SQVTM, CDR2 ANQGSEA. Trimming removed 4 bases from V and 2 bases from J; junction bases left unmatched: 5. The DNA for the CDR3 is TGCAGCGTTGCAAGGGAGGGGACCTACGAGCAGTACTTC. Translation gives CSVAREGTYEQYF.

CDR3 coding DNA: TGTGCCAGCAGCGTGGGGACCCTCCCTTACGAGCAGTACTTC. This translates into CASSVGTLPYEQYF. The V and J genes are TRBV9 and TRBJ2-7; either TRBD1 or TRBD2 may supply D (5 bases each). V gave up 2 bases and J gave up 4 bases, with 13 bases separating them. Germline-derived CDR1 and CDR2 are SGDLS and YYNGEE. The CDR3 covers 14 residues. Using reference TRBV9 and TRBJ2-7 for the parts outside the CDR3, the full variable domain is DSGVTQTPKHLITATGQRVTLRCSPRSGDLSVYWYQQSLDQGLQFLIQYYNGEERAKGNILERFSAQQFPDLHSELNLSSLELGDSALYFCASSVGTLPYEQYFGPGTRLTVT.

This clonotype was recorded once. The chain uses TRBV18 and TRBJ2-7; TRBD2 aligns across 11 bases. Germline-derived CDR1 and CDR2 are KGHSH and LQKENI. The CDR3 spans 17 residues. V shed 2 bases and J 1 base; nucleotides not matched to a gene: 7. The CDR3: CASSPSTSGKISYEQYF. In DNA form, the CDR3 reads TGTGCCAGCTCACCATCGACTAGCGGGAAGATTTCCTACGAGCAGTACTTC.

This clonotype has a count of ten or more. The chain recombines TRBV12-3 or TRBV12-4 with TRBJ2-3, with D uncertain. The CDR3 length is 13 residues. V was cut by 3 bases and J by 6 bases, with 10 bases left in between. The CDR3: CASSFLVPDTQYF. DNA of the CDR3: TGTGCCAGCAGTTTTTTGGTGCCGGATACGCAGTATTTT.

This sequence joins TRBV29-1 and TRBJ2-3; possible D gene TRBD1, 6 bases. Per germline, CDR1 SQVTM and CDR2 ANQGSEA. The V gene lost 5 bases and the J gene lost 0 bases, with 9 bases spanning the gap. This CDR3 contains 13 residues. CDR3: CSVLGQSTDTQYF. DNA of the CDR3: TGCAGCGTTCTCGGACAGAGCACAGATACGCAGTATTTT.

This clonotype was picked up a small number of times. The chain uses TRBV2 and TRBJ2-1; 9 bases are shared with TRBD1. V lost 9 bases, J lost 8 bases, and 20 bases stayed unmatched. This CDR3 is built from 17 residues. Looked up from germline, CDR1 is SNHLY and CDR2 is FYNNEI. CDR3 sequence: CASSRSRTGALPDEQFF. DNA for the CDR3: TGTGCCAGTTCCCGAAGTAGGACAGGGGCCCTCCCCGATGAGCAGTTCTTC.

This clonotype has just a few counts. The V call is TRBV9, the J call TRBJ2-1; TRBD2 matches 7 bases. This CDR3 is built from 16 residues. Trimming took 4 bases from V and 3 from J; bases not matched to a gene: 10. The V gene's germline CDR1 is SGDLS and CDR2 YYNGEE. DNA for the CDR3: TGTGCCAGCAGCAAACTGAGCGGGGCGGGCTACAATGAGCAGTTCTTC. This codes for CASSKLSGAGYNEQFF.

This clonotype was picked up a small number of times. V is TRBV27 and J is TRBJ2-5; no clear D gene. Between the trimmed V and J ends, which lost 6 bases and 3 bases, there was a span of 5 bases. Per the germline V gene, CDR1 is MNHEY and CDR2 is SMNVEV (reference sequence). The CDR3 is 11 residues long. CDR3 in amino acids: CASSPKETQYF. Written as DNA, the CDR3 is TGTGCCAGCAGCCCTAAAGAGACCCAGTACTTC.

The V gene is TRBV28, the J gene TRBJ2-3; the D gene is possibly TRBD2 (6 bases). CDR3 length: 16 amino acids. With 2 bases removed from V and 5 bases from J, the gap between germline ends came to 17 bases. Germline CDR1 MDHEN, CDR2 SYDVKM. CDR3 in amino acids: CASSLAGLQVIDTQYF. DNA for the CDR3: TGTGCCAGCAGTTTAGCGGGACTTCAGGTTATAGATACGCAGTATTTT.

This clonotype was seen more than once but under ten times. The V gene is TRBV12-3 or TRBV12-4, the J gene TRBJ1-2; the D gene is possibly TRBD1 (5 bases). This CDR3 is 13 amino acids long. V gave up 3 bases and J gave up 7 bases, with 12 bases separating them. The CDR3 sequence: CASSFSGAGGYTF. The CDR3 DNA sequence: TGTGCCAGCAGTTTCTCCGGGGCCGGTGGCTACACCTTC.

The gene calls are TRBV3-1 and TRBJ2-7, with TRBD2 matching 7 bases. Germline assignment: CDR1 LGHDT and CDR2 YNNKEL (reference sequence). Trimming cost V 5 bases and J 7 bases; bases outside gene matches: 8. The CDR3 is 13 residues long. CDR3 sequence reads: CASSVGGSEEQYF. DNA for the CDR3: TGTGCCAGCAGCGTCGGGGGGAGCGAGGAGCAGTACTTC.

The rearrangement joins TRBV18 to TRBJ2-1; D might be TRBD1 or TRBD2, each matching 5 bases. The CDR3 is made up of 15 amino acids. Germline-derived CDR1 and CDR2 are KGHSH and LQKENI. V dropped 5 bases and J dropped 4 bases, with 15 bases sitting between them. CDR3 amino acids: CASSKEGLAYNEQFF. The CDR3 DNA reads as TGTGCCAGCTCAAAAGAGGGGTTGGCGTACAATGAGCAGTTCTTC.